A single sample gave rise to the 15 T cell receptor beta chains below, sequenced in a study of blood T cell repertoires in COVID-19. The method was immunoSEQ multiplex PCR; TCRdb's version includes in-frame clones alone and lacks a portion of them. This sample has 130,000 to 150,000 clones, with approximately 81% found just once. The sample taken for sequencing was PBMCs or T cells enriched from blood (not recorded which). All receptors derive from a man aged 35-49 years with acute COVID-19.

The chain carries TRBV30 and TRBJ1-5, with 9 nucleotides matching TRBD1. V shed 5 bases, J shed 0 bases, and the junction held 8 bases outside the gene matches. This CDR3 comprises 16 residues. Germline values: CDR1 GTSNPN, CDR2 SVGIG (reference sequence). CDR3 protein: CAWDQTGGNSNQPQHF. In DNA form, the CDR3 reads TGTGCCTGGGACCAAACAGGGGGCAATAGCAATCAGCCCCAGCATTTT. The entire variable domain, with the rest obtained from reference TRBV30 and TRBJ1-5, is as follows: SQTIHQWPATLVQPVGSPLSLECTVEGTSNPNLYWYRQAAGRGLQLLFYSVGIGQISSEVPQNLSASRPQDRQFILSSKKLLLSDSGFYLCAWDQTGGNSNQPQHFGDGTRLSIL.

The chain uses TRBV4-3 and TRBJ1-1; 9 nucleotides align to TRBD1. V trimming: 0 bases; J trimming: 4 bases; junction bases outside the gene matches: 6. Germline-derived CDR1 and CDR2 are LGHNA and YSLEER. The length of the CDR3 is 16 residues. The CDR3 sequence is CASSQDRGTGITEAFF. CDR3 nucleotide sequence: TGCGCCAGCAGCCAAGATCGCGGGACAGGGATCACTGAAGCTTTCTTT.

The chain uses TRBV14 and TRBJ2-7; 8 bases agree with TRBD1. The CDR3 is made up of 14 amino acids. Germline V gene data show CDR1 as SGHDN and CDR2 as FVKESK. The V segment lost 2 bases and the J segment 5 bases; nucleotides outside the gene matches: 5. The CDR3 DNA reads TGTGCCAGCAGCCAATACAGGGGGTTCGACGAGCAGTACTTC. This codes for CASSQYRGFDEQYF. Based on the CDR3 plus reference TRBV14 and TRBJ2-7, the full variable domain is EAGVTQFPSHSVIEKGQTVTLRCDPISGHDNLYWYRRVMGKEIKFLLHFVKESKQDESGMPNNRFLAERTGGTYSTLKVQPAELEDSGVYFCASSQYRGFDEQYFGPGTRLTVT.

The rearrangement links TRBV7-8 to TRBJ1-4; D uncertain. Germline loops: CDR1 SGHVS, CDR2 FQNEAQ. The CDR3 has 14 residues. Trimming removed 5 bases from V and 12 bases from J, with 19 bases in between. CDR3: CASSLTGLDGELFF. The CDR3 DNA sequence: TGTGCCAGCAGCCTCACTGGACTGGACGGGGAACTGTTTTTT.

The J gene is TRBJ2-1, the V gene TRBV4-3; 8 nucleotides align to TRBD2. Germline CDR1 LGHNA, CDR2 YSLEER. CDR3 size: 16 residues. V was pared by 4 bases and J by 2 bases, with 7 bases of the junction left unmatched. CDR3 amino acids: CASSRGLAETYNEQFF. CDR3 DNA sequence: TGCGCCAGCAGCCGAGGACTAGCTGAGACCTACAATGAGCAGTTCTTC.

The chain links TRBV11-2 to TRBJ1-2; D is perhaps TRBD1 (6 bases). Germline V gene sequence: CDR1 SGHAT, CDR2 FQNNGV. There are 13 residues in the CDR3. Trimming removed 5 bases from V and 2 bases from J, with 9 bases in between. The DNA for the CDR3 is TGTGCCAGCAGCCCTGACAGGAACTATGGCTACACCTTC. Translating gives CASSPDRNYGYTF.

This rearrangement joins TRBV20-1 to TRBJ2-7; the D gene is possibly TRBD2 (6 bases). The V gene lost 3 bases and the J gene lost 4 bases, with 22 bases spanning the gap. The CDR3 totals 16 residues. Germline CDR1 reads DFQATT; CDR2 reads SNEGSKA (reference sequence). CDR3 DNA: TGCAGTGCTAGTGCAGCGGGTGAAAGGAGGCTTTACGAGCAGTACTTC. This encodes CSASAAGERRLYEQYF.

This chain connects TRBV7-9 to TRBJ1-2; perhaps TRBD1 as D (5 bases). Germline V CDR1 and CDR2: SEHNR, FQNEAQ (reference sequence). The ends were cut back, 3 bases at V and 4 bases at J, with 6 bases in the middle. The CDR3 is made up of 12 amino acids. DNA for the CDR3: TGTGCCAGCAGCTTCGACAGCTATGGCTACACCTTC. Translation: CASSFDSYGYTF.

This clone has a single count. This CDR3 reads CASSLSGVDYGYTF. DNA of the CDR3: TGTGCCAGCAGCTTATCGGGAGTGGACTATGGCTACACCTTC. The J gene is TRBJ1-2, the V gene TRBV7-9; D is undetermined. V lost 2 bases and J 3 bases, leaving 10 bases between the germline ends. CDR1 is SEHNR and CDR2 is FQNEAQ in the germline V gene (reference sequence). The CDR3 covers 14 residues.

This chain links TRBV4-2 with TRBJ1-4, with 9 bases that match TRBD1. V gave up 2 bases and J gave up 5 bases; unmatched junction bases: 6. The CDR3 sequence is 16 residues long. CDR1 is LGHNA, CDR2 YNFKEQ, per germline. CDR3 loop: CASSQTWDRANEKLFF. DNA for the CDR3: TGTGCCAGCAGCCAAACCTGGGACAGGGCGAATGAAAAACTGTTTTTT.

This rearrangement joins TRBV19 to TRBJ2-7, with 9 bases aligning to TRBD1. Trimming at V came to 5 bases and at J to 4 bases, leaving 9 bases not matched to a gene. CDR1 and CDR2 from the germline V gene are LNHDA and SQIVND (reference sequence). The CDR3 is 15 residues long. The CDR3 spells CASSAPGQGIYEQYF. The CDR3 DNA reads TGTGCCAGTAGTGCACCGGGACAGGGTATTTACGAGCAGTACTTC.

This clone has just a few counts. The chain recombines TRBV19 with TRBJ1-5; D remains unclear. This CDR3 is 16 amino acids long. Per germline, CDR1 LNHDA and CDR2 SQIVND (reference sequence). Trimming left V 7 bases short and J 1 base short, with 17 bases between. CDR3 DNA sequence: TGTGCCAGTAAGGAAAAAACGGACTCGAGCAATCAGCCCCAGCATTTT. Residues: CASKEKTDSSNQPQHF.

The chain employs TRBV19 and TRBJ1-2; no clear D. The germline CDR1 and CDR2 sequences are LNHDA and SQIVND (reference sequence). This CDR3 has 13 amino acids. V was clipped by 8 bases and J by 6 bases, with 16 bases between them. For the CDR3, the DNA is TGTGCCAGTGGCCCGGTCAGCGGAGATGGCTACACCTTC. Amino acid sequence: CASGPVSGDGYTF.

This chain uses TRBV10-2 with TRBJ1-1; D remains ambiguous. Per germline, CDR1 WSHSY and CDR2 SAAADI. V lost 0 bases and J lost 6, with 8 bases in between. CDR3 length: 13 residues. The CDR3 DNA follows: TGCGCCAGCAGTGAGTCGTGGGAGCCTGAAGCTTTCTTT. This codes for CASSESWEPEAFF.

The V gene is TRBV2, the J gene TRBJ2-1, with 8 bases identical to TRBD1. V lost 3 bases, J lost 1 base, and 5 bases stayed unmatched. Germline CDR1 is SNHLY and CDR2 is FYNNEI. The CDR3 spans 16 residues. CDR3 in DNA: TGTGCCAGCAGTGAGAACAGGGGGATTTCCTACAATGAGCAGTTCTTC. Protein sequence: CASSENRGISYNEQFF.